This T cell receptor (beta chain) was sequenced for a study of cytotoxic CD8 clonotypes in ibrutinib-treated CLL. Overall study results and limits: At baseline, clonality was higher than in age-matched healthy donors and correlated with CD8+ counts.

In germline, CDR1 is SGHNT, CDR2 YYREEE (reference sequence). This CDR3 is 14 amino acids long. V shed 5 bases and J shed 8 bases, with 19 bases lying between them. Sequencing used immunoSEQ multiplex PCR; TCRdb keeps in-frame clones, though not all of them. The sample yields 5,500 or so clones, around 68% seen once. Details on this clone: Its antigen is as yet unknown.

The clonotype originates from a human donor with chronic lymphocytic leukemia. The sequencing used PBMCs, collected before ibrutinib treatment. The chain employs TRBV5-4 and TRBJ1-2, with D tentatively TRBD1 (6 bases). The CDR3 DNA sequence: TGTGCCAGCAGTCTTCCACAGGGCAAGGGAGGCTACACCTTC. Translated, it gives CASSLPQGKGGYTF. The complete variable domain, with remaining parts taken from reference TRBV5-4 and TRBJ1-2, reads ETGVTQSPTHLIKTRGQQVTLRCSSQSGHNTVSWYQQALGQGPQFIFQYYREEENGRGNFPPRFSGLQFPNYSSELNVNALELDDSALYLCASSLPQGKGGYTFGSGTRLTVV.